This TCR beta chain was identified in a study of blood T cell repertoires in COVID-19. Study-level information: From the United States, Italy and Spain came samples of acute and convalescent COVID-19. From T cells, B-cell-depleted T cells, or PBMCs came the material, which was cDNA or gDNA.

The CDR3 spans 17 residues. Germline loops: CDR1 MNHEY, CDR2 SVGEGT. With 0 bases removed from V and 1 base from J, the gap between germline ends came to 16 bases. Original processing notes: The assay estimated nucleated cells by amplifying reference gene primers. TCRdb's copy holds only in-frame clones and misses some; the assay was immunoSEQ multiplex PCR. V and J calls plus clone size are reproduced from that table; the DNA served to infer D and trimming. The sample shows about 140,000 clones, 80% to 85% of them seen only once. This rearrangement joins TRBV6-2 or TRBV6-3 to TRBJ2-7; perhaps TRBD2 as D (6 bases). Specimen: peripheral blood. The clonotype comes from a woman aged 60-75 years with acute or convalescent COVID-19. The CDR3 coding sequence is TGTGCCAGCAGTTACTCGAGTGGCTGGGAGGCGTCCTACGAGCAGTACTTC. It encodes CASSYSSGWEASYEQYF.